The clone carrying this T cell receptor beta chain was observed a handful of times. Per the authors' pipeline: Estimates of nucleated cell counts were drawn from the amplification of reference gene primers. Measured with immunoSEQ multiplex PCR; TCRdb has only the in-frame clones, and not every one. D and trimming come from the DNA, and the V and J calls and clone size come from that table. The sample holds hundreds of thousands of clones; roughly 90% are singletons and the top ten take about 1.7%. The record originates from a study of blood T cell repertoires in COVID-19. Across the whole study: The United States, Italy and Spain provided the acute and convalescent COVID-19 samples.

The CDR3 is 16 amino acids. The V and J ends lost 3 bases and 2 bases, in that order; junction bases with no gene match: 4. Germline V gene data show CDR1 as MGHRA and CDR2 as YSYEKL. Adults between about 18 and 95 years of age took part from 20 to 25 US areas. Cohorts were determined from participant-reported clinical history. V gene TRBV4-1 combines with J gene TRBJ2-6; 7 nucleotides line up with TRBD2. Sequencing was done on a sample of PBMCs or T cells enriched from blood (not recorded which). This clonotype was obtained from a woman between 18 and 29 years old with acute COVID-19. The CDR3 protein is CASSQGGVAGANVLTF. The CDR3 DNA follows: TGCGCCAGCAGCCAGGGGGGGGTGGCTGGGGCCAACGTCCTGACTTTC.